Presented here are 30 T cell receptor beta chains from one specimen sequenced in a study of T cell responses to AZD1222 COVID-19 vaccine. Data came from immunoSEQ multiplex PCR; TCRdb stores just in-frame clones and leaves some out. The sample has 64,000 or so clones; 84% are singletons. Sequencing used peripheral blood, obtained on day 0 of AZD1222 vaccination. All receptors come from an adult in good health.

J is TRBJ1-1 and V is TRBV14; D is unresolved. The CDR3 is made up of 14 amino acids. Germline V gene sequence: CDR1 SGHDN, CDR2 FVKESK. V lost 1 base and J 9 bases, leaving 15 bases between the germline ends. CDR3 residues: CASSQGRKSTKAFF. The CDR3 region has the DNA TGTGCCAGCAGCCAAGGGCGGAAGAGTACTAAAGCTTTCTTT.

The chain couples TRBV5-4 to TRBJ1-2, with D hard to call. The germline V gene encodes CDR1 SGHNT and CDR2 YYREEE (reference sequence). The germline V and J ends were trimmed by 4 bases and 3 bases, with 13 bases remaining between them. This CDR3 spans 14 amino acids. CDR3 coding DNA: TGTGCCAGCAGCCCAACCACGCGCGACTATGGCTACACCTTC. Translation: CASSPTTRDYGYTF.

The chain couples TRBV30 to TRBJ1-6; D is ambiguous. Per germline, CDR1 GTSNPN and CDR2 SVGIG (reference sequence). This CDR3 is 12 amino acids long. Trimming cost V 0 bases and J 9 bases, with 6 bases left between them. CDR3 residues: CAWSVRISPLHF. The CDR3 bases are TGTGCCTGGAGTGTGCGTATTTCACCCCTCCACTTT.

J is TRBJ2-4 and V is TRBV5-1; D possibly corresponds to TRBD1 (5 bases). The V gene lost 0 bases and the J gene lost 9 bases, with 16 bases spanning the gap. CDR1 and CDR2 from the germline V gene are SGHRS and YFSETQ. The CDR3 runs 15 residues. The CDR3, as DNA: TGCGCCAGCAGCTTGGGTGTCAGGGCGGTGGGCATTCAGTACTTC. As protein: CASSLGVRAVGIQYF.

CDR3 bases: TGTGCCTGGATGAACCGGGACAGGGGCAACTCTGGAAACACCATATATTTT. It translates to CAWMNRDRGNSGNTIYF. The chain recombines TRBV30 with TRBJ1-3; 10 bases map to TRBD1. CDR1 is GTSNPN and CDR2 is SVGIG in the germline V gene (reference sequence). Losses at the gene ends were 4 bases for V and 0 bases for J; bases not matched to a gene: 9. This CDR3 contains 17 residues.

The V call is TRBV5-1, the J call TRBJ2-5; TRBD2 might be the D (5 bases). The CDR3 contains 14 residues. The V gene's germline CDR1 is SGHRS and CDR2 YFSETQ. Between the trimmed V and J ends, which lost 1 base and 3 bases, there was a span of 10 bases. The CDR3 loop reads CASSLRRSEETQYF. CDR3 in DNA: TGCGCCAGCAGCTTGCGGAGGTCCGAAGAGACCCAGTACTTC.

The chain couples TRBV6-6 to TRBJ2-1, with D unclear. The CDR3 runs 10 residues. V was cut by 5 bases and J by 9 bases, with 5 bases left in between. Per the germline V gene, CDR1 is MNHNY and CDR2 is SVGAGI (reference sequence). CDR3 DNA sequence: TGTGCCAGCAGTAACGGTGAGCAGTTCTTC. Protein: CASSNGEQFF.

The rearrangement joins TRBV5-1 to TRBJ1-2; D is ambiguous. CDR1 is SGHRS, CDR2 YFSETQ, per germline. The CDR3 is 14 residues long. V lost 4 bases and J 2 bases, leaving 12 bases between the germline ends. The CDR3 spells CASSLSEPNYGYTF. CDR3 sequence (DNA): TGCGCCAGCAGCCTGTCGGAGCCCAACTATGGCTACACCTTC.

This clone was picked up one time. The chain joins TRBV5-1 to TRBJ1-2, with a weak D call TRBD1 (6 bases). V was shortened by 0 bases and J by 5 bases, with 8 bases between the two germline ends. CDR1 and CDR2 (germline): SGHRS, YFSETQ. The CDR3 loop spans 13 amino acids. In nucleotides, the CDR3 is TGCGCCAGCAGCTTGGACAGGGCTTATGGCTACACCTTC. It yields the protein CASSLDRAYGYTF. The full variable domain, completed using reference TRBV5-1 and TRBJ1-2, is KAGVTQTPRYLIKTRGQQVTLSCSPISGHRSVSWYQQTPGQGLQFLFEYFSETQRNKGNFPGRFSGRQFSNSRSEMNVSTLELGDSALYLCASSLDRAYGYTFGSGTRLTVV.

V is TRBV5-6 and J is TRBJ1-6; 7 bases map to TRBD1. J gave up 6 bases and V 0 bases, and 6 bases lay outside the gene matches. Germline values: CDR1 SGHDT, CDR2 YYEEEE. CDR3 length equals 16 residues. The CDR3 is CASSLAVSGGNSPLHF. CDR3 bases: TGTGCCAGCAGCTTGGCCGTCTCAGGGGGTAATTCACCCCTCCACTTT.

A single count supports this clone. This chain uses TRBV18 with TRBJ1-5; D is undetermined. V lost 6 bases, J lost 1 base, and 10 bases lay in between. The germline V gene has CDR1 KGHSH and CDR2 LQKENI. The CDR3 length is 14 residues. Written as DNA, the CDR3 is TGTGCCAGCTCTGCCACGGGGAGCAATCAGCCCCAGCATTTT. It codes for CASSATGSNQPQHF.

This chain joins TRBV5-4 and TRBJ1-6, with D unclear. The CDR3 has 15 amino acids. V dropped 0 bases and J dropped 10 bases, with 14 bases sitting between them. Germline CDR1 and CDR2: SGHNT and YYREEE (reference sequence). CDR3 amino acids: CASSLASGLGSPLHF. The CDR3 coding sequence is TGTGCCAGCAGCTTGGCCTCCGGGTTGGGATCACCCCTCCACTTT.

The chain is built from TRBV9 and TRBJ2-2; unclear D gene. Looked up from germline, CDR1 is SGDLS and CDR2 is YYNGEE. V was clipped by 0 bases and J by 4 bases, with 4 bases between them. The CDR3 loop spans 13 amino acids. The CDR3 reads CASSVEATGELFF. DNA of the CDR3: TGTGCCAGCAGCGTAGAGGCCACCGGGGAGCTGTTTTTT.

The V call is TRBV4-2, the J call TRBJ2-5, with D perhaps matching TRBD1 (5 bases). This CDR3 comprises 14 residues. Trimming left V 0 bases short and J 5 bases short, with 10 bases between. Germline CDR1 LGHNA, CDR2 YNFKEQ. CDR3 in DNA: TGTGCCAGCAGCCAAGATTTGGGGCCCGAGACCCAGTACTTC. This encodes CASSQDLGPETQYF.

The V call is TRBV6-1, the J call TRBJ2-4, with no clear D. The V and J ends lost 2 bases and 0 bases respectively, with 11 bases between them. Germline V CDR1 and CDR2: MNHNS, SASEGT. The CDR3 extends over 16 amino acids. Here the CDR3 reads CASSEKTVLAKNIQYF. The CDR3 DNA reads TGTGCCAGCAGTGAAAAAACTGTTCTAGCCAAAAACATTCAGTACTTC.

The genes are TRBV9 and TRBJ1-4, with no clear D. Trimming took 3 bases from V and 0 from J, leaving 12 bases between them. Germline V gene data show CDR1 as SGDLS and CDR2 as YYNGEE. CDR3 length: 16 residues. The CDR3 DNA sequence: TGTGCCAGCAGCGCCCTTCCCGGAGCAACTAATGAAAAACTGTTTTTT. As protein: CASSALPGATNEKLFF.

The DNA for the CDR3 is TGTGCCAGCAGGACCACAGCAAACACTGAAGCTTTCTTT. Amino acid sequence: CASRTTANTEAFF. This chain joins TRBV6-5 and TRBJ1-1; D uncertain. CDR1 and CDR2 (germline): MNHEY, SVGAGI. The CDR3 loop spans 13 amino acids. Trimming stripped 6 bases from V and 2 bases from J, with 10 bases between.

The chain recombines TRBV2 with TRBJ2-7, with D perhaps matching TRBD2 (5 bases). Germline CDR1 and CDR2: SNHLY and FYNNEI. This CDR3 comprises 15 residues. The ends were cut back, 2 bases at V and 1 base at J, with 12 bases in the middle. As DNA, the CDR3 is TGTGCCAGCAGTGAAAATCGGGAACCTTCCTACGAGCAGTACTTC. Amino acid sequence: CASSENREPSYEQYF.

The J gene is TRBJ2-7, the V gene TRBV3-1 (or the pseudogene TRBV3-2); the D gene is possibly TRBD1 (6 bases). The V gene lost 1 base and the J gene lost 6 bases, with 13 bases spanning the gap. This CDR3 is built from 14 residues. Germline V gene data show CDR1 as LGHDT and CDR2 as YNNKEL (reference sequence). The CDR3 DNA reads as TGTGCCAGCAGCCAAGCCACAGGGCGCGGCGAGCAGTACTTC. Protein product: CASSQATGRGEQYF.

This clone was seen more than once but under ten times. The chain joins TRBV2 to TRBJ1-2; D possibly corresponds to TRBD1 (5 bases). Germline-derived CDR1 and CDR2 are SNHLY and FYNNEI. This CDR3 spans 15 amino acids. With 9 bases removed from V and 2 bases from J, the gap between germline ends came to 19 bases. The chain's CDR3 is CASRLRQTQNYGYTF. CDR3 DNA: TGTGCCAGTCGCCTTAGACAGACCCAAAACTATGGCTACACCTTC.

This chain links TRBV5-6 with TRBJ1-3; D might be TRBD1 (5 bases). V was cut by 0 bases and J by 2 bases, with 6 bases left in between. In germline, CDR1 is SGHDT, CDR2 YYEEEE. This CDR3 has 14 residues. The CDR3 sequence: CASSLAGAGNTIYF. The CDR3 DNA reads as TGTGCCAGCAGCTTGGCGGGGGCTGGAAACACCATATATTTT.

CDR3 DNA sequence: TGTGCCAGCAGCTTAGGGACATCTGGAAACACCATATATTTT. Translation: CASSLGTSGNTIYF. This sequence joins TRBV7-2 and TRBJ1-3; perhaps TRBD1 as D (5 bases). V dropped 1 base and J dropped 1 base, with 5 bases sitting between them. Germline CDR1 is SGHTA and CDR2 is FQGNSA. The CDR3 extends over 14 amino acids. The whole variable domain, filled in from reference TRBV7-2 and TRBJ1-3, reads GAGVSQSPSNKVTEKGKDVELRCDPISGHTALYWYRQSLGQGLEFLIYFQGNSAPDKSGLPSDRFSAERTGGSVSTLTIQRTQQEDSAVYLCASSLGTSGNTIYFGEGSWLTVV.

The J gene is TRBJ1-6, the V gene TRBV4-3; possible D gene TRBD1, 6 bases. This CDR3 is 18 amino acids long. The germline V gene has CDR1 LGHNA and CDR2 YSLEER. The ends were cut back, 0 bases at V and 0 bases at J, with 12 bases in the middle. This chain's CDR3 is CASSQESRTVSYNSPLHF. The CDR3 region has the DNA TGCGCCAGCAGCCAAGAATCCCGGACAGTCTCCTATAATTCACCCCTCCACTTT.

V and J are TRBV10-3 and TRBJ2-7; D might be TRBD1 (5 bases). CDR1 and CDR2 (germline): ENHRY, SYGVKD. The length of the CDR3 is 14 residues. Trimming left V 2 bases short and J 0 bases short, with 8 bases between. This CDR3 reads CAISEDRISYEQYF. The CDR3 DNA is TGTGCCATCAGTGAGGACAGAATCTCCTACGAGCAGTACTTC.

V is TRBV18 and J is TRBJ2-1, with D perhaps TRBD1 or TRBD2 (5 bases each). Per the germline V gene, CDR1 is KGHSH and CDR2 is LQKENI. The CDR3 extends over 14 amino acids. Trimming removed 3 bases from V and 1 base from J, with 7 bases in between. The CDR3 loop is CASSPGVSYNEQFF. The CDR3 DNA reads as TGTGCCAGCTCACCGGGGGTTTCCTACAATGAGCAGTTCTTC.

The chain has TRBV5-4 and TRBJ2-3, with 9 nucleotides matching TRBD2. The CDR3 extends over 16 amino acids. Germline CDR1 is SGHNT and CDR2 is YYREEE (reference sequence). V dropped 4 bases and J dropped 3; count of bases not matched to a gene: 9. CDR3 loop: CASSPLGGGATDTQYF. For the CDR3, the DNA is TGTGCCAGCAGCCCGCTGGGCGGGGGGGCGACAGATACGCAGTATTTT.

The CDR3 bases are TGTGCCAGTAGGGGCACCCGCGGGGCACCGGCCGGGGAGCTGTTTTTT. It specifies CASRGTRGAPAGELFF. The V call is TRBV19, the J call TRBJ2-2; tentative D call: TRBD2 (6 bases). The CDR3 runs 16 residues. Germline lookup yields CDR1 LNHDA and CDR2 SQIVND (reference sequence). Between the trimmed V and J ends, which lost 6 bases and 6 bases, there was a span of 20 bases.

This clone was observed a few times. The chain recombines TRBV7-2 with TRBJ1-6; D might be TRBD1 (6 bases). Deletions cut 2 bases from V and 5 bases from J, with 10 bases between. Germline lookup yields CDR1 SGHTA and CDR2 FQGNSA. The CDR3 loop spans 15 amino acids. The CDR3 loop reads CASSLPGVNNSPLHF. Written as DNA, the CDR3 is TGTGCCAGCAGCTTACCAGGGGTGAATAATTCACCCCTCCACTTT.

This clone came up a few times. This chain connects TRBV9 to TRBJ1-1; D might be TRBD1 (5 bases). CDR3 length: 13 amino acids. Germline CDR1 SGDLS, CDR2 YYNGEE. Trimming cost V 9 bases and J 2 bases, with 14 bases left between them. This CDR3 is CATGAGINTEAFF. For the CDR3, the DNA is TGTGCCACCGGGGCCGGGATTAACACTGAAGCTTTCTTT. The whole variable domain, remainder taken from reference TRBV9 and TRBJ1-1, is DSGVTQTPKHLITATGQRVTLRCSPRSGDLSVYWYQQSLDQGLQFLIQYYNGEERAKGNILERFSAQQFPDLHSELNLSSLELGDSALYFCATGAGINTEAFFGQGTRLTVV.

This chain uses TRBV6-5 with TRBJ1-5; no reliable D call. Trimming removed 6 bases at V and 7 bases at J, with 13 bases between. The CDR3 runs 13 residues. The germline gives CDR1 MNHEY, CDR2 SVGAGI. The chain's CDR3 is CASRRTLSQPQHF. Written as DNA, the CDR3 is TGTGCCAGCAGAAGAACCCTATCCCAGCCCCAGCATTTT.